These 21 T cell receptor beta chains were sequenced from one sample in a study of CD8 T cells in Susac syndrome (dated by TCRdb to the late 2010s). The library was produced with the immunoSEQ multiplex PCR assay. RNA was extracted using the RNeasy kit, and roughly 0.5 to 1 ug of the RNA was reverse transcribed with random hexamers. TCRdb cleaned the public reads at Q25 with fastp, built clones with MiXCR and kept in-frame beta chains. Here each entry gathers all rows of one CDR3 protein and keeps the most common genes and DNA. The sample table contains about 290,000 distinct CDR3 sequences; only one count was recorded for approximately 89% of them. Around 0.18% of the sample comes from the top ten. What was sequenced was CD8+ T cells from PBMCs. Receptors were obtained from a human donor with multiple sclerosis.

This rearrangement joins TRBV7-2 to TRBJ1-5; D unclear. This CDR3 is built from 15 residues. CDR1 and CDR2 from the germline V gene are SGHTA and FQGNSA. The V and J ends lost 1 base and 6 bases respectively, with 13 bases between them. CDR3 bases: TGTGCCAGCAGCTTAGTGAGGGCTGGAGGTCAGCCCCAGCATTTT. Residues: CASSLVRAGGQPQHF.

The chain combines TRBV6-2 or TRBV6-3 with TRBJ1-3; D remains ambiguous. The V end lost 5 bases, the J end lost 0 bases, and 8 bases lay between the germline ends. Germline V CDR1 and CDR2: MNHEY, SVGEGT. The CDR3 length is 14 residues. The CDR3, as DNA: TGTGCCAGCAGTCGGACTATCTCTGGAAACACCATATATTTT. It translates to CASSRTISGNTIYF.

The chain uses TRBV27 and TRBJ2-7; TRBD2 matches at 7 bases. Germline loops: CDR1 MNHEY, CDR2 SMNVEV (reference sequence). This CDR3 contains 15 residues. V was clipped by 1 base and J by 5 bases; unmatched bases: 8. CDR3 protein: CASSLFQRGVHEQYF. In nucleotides, the CDR3 is TGTGCCAGCAGTTTATTTCAGCGGGGAGTCCACGAGCAGTACTTC.

The chain carries TRBV20-1 and TRBJ1-1; a weak D match, TRBD1 (5 bases). Per the germline V gene, CDR1 is DFQATT and CDR2 is SNEGSKA (reference sequence). Trimming removed 1 base at V and 0 bases at J, with 12 bases between. CDR3 length equals 15 residues. The CDR3 sequence is CSARVDGGLNTEAFF. In DNA form, the CDR3 reads TGCAGTGCTAGAGTTGACGGGGGTCTGAACACTGAAGCTTTCTTT.

The gene calls are TRBV5-6 and TRBJ2-2; 10 nucleotides align to TRBD1. The CDR3 is made up of 16 amino acids. Germline V gene data show CDR1 as SGHDT and CDR2 as YYEEEE. Germline trimming cut 1 base from V and 7 bases from J; bases unmatched to any gene: 7. CDR3 protein: CASSLSRQGAVGELFF. Here the CDR3 DNA reads TGTGCCAGCAGCTTGTCGAGACAGGGGGCGGTCGGGGAGCTGTTTTTT.

The chain joins TRBV27 to TRBJ1-5, with TRBD1 identical over 8 bases. The trim removed 5 bases at V and 3 bases at J, leaving 6 bases unmatched. The CDR3 runs to 15 residues. Germline CDR1 MNHEY, CDR2 SMNVEV (reference sequence). This chain's CDR3 is CASSPRGPPNQPQHF. The CDR3 coding sequence is TGTGCCAGCAGTCCCAGGGGGCCCCCCAATCAGCCCCAGCATTTT.

This rearrangement joins TRBV10-3 to TRBJ2-5, with D uncertain. This CDR3 is built from 13 residues. Germline V gene sequence: CDR1 ENHRY, CDR2 SYGVKD. V gave up 7 bases and J gave up 1 base, with 10 bases separating them. The CDR3 DNA is TGTGCCATCAACCCGAGCCCCCAAGAGACCCAGTACTTC. Translation: CAINPSPQETQYF.

The chain recombines TRBV9 with TRBJ2-3, with 8 positions matching TRBD1. Germline CDR1 and CDR2: SGDLS and YYNGEE. The CDR3 length is 17 residues. The V segment lost 1 base and the J segment 3 bases; nucleotides outside the gene matches: 10. CDR3 sequence (DNA): TGTGCCAGCAGCGTATCCCCCGCAGGGGGCTCTACAGATACGCAGTATTTT. Translation: CASSVSPAGGSTDTQYF.

The chain links TRBV20-1 to TRBJ1-2; a weak D match, TRBD1 (6 bases). The germline V and J ends were trimmed by 0 bases and 7 bases, with 18 bases remaining between them. The CDR3 covers 15 residues. CDR1 DFQATT and CDR2 SNEGSKA come from the germline V gene (reference sequence). The CDR3: CSARDFGGAVAGYTF. CDR3 in DNA: TGCAGTGCTAGAGATTTTGGGGGCGCGGTAGCTGGCTACACCTTC.

The chain joins TRBV7-8 to TRBJ2-3; perhaps TRBD2 as D (5 bases). Germline V gene sequence: CDR1 SGHVS, CDR2 FQNEAQ. V lost 2 bases to trimming and J lost 2 bases, with 14 bases between them. This CDR3 comprises 16 residues. For the CDR3, the DNA is TGTGCCAGCAGCTTATGGAGGACTCCCGCCACAGATACGCAGTATTTT. This translates into CASSLWRTPATDTQYF.

The chain is built from TRBV5-4 and TRBJ2-2; D possibly corresponds to TRBD1 (5 bases). CDR1 SGHNT and CDR2 YYREEE come from the germline V gene (reference sequence). This CDR3 contains 17 residues. V lost 4 bases and J lost 4, with 20 bases in between. The CDR3, as DNA: TGTGCCAGCAGCCTGGGGCAGGCTGGGGCGGCCACCGGGGAGCTGTTTTTT. Protein: CASSLGQAGAATGELFF.

This sequence joins TRBV15 and TRBJ2-4; D not certain. The length of the CDR3 is 16 residues. CDR1 and CDR2 from the germline V gene are LNHNV and YYDKDF (reference sequence). V was clipped by 7 bases and J by 1 base, with 17 bases between them. The CDR3 protein is CATTTWVVGAKNIQYF. The CDR3 nucleotides are TGTGCCACCACCACCTGGGTAGTTGGGGCCAAAAACATTCAGTACTTC.

This rearrangement joins TRBV4-1 to TRBJ1-6; possibly TRBD1 for D (6 bases). Germline V gives CDR1 MGHRA, CDR2 YSYEKL. Deletions cut 3 bases from V and 7 bases from J, with 7 bases between. The CDR3 is 13 residues long. The DNA of the CDR3 is TGCGCCAGCAGCCACAGGGGCAATTCACCCCTCCACTTT. Amino acid sequence: CASSHRGNSPLHF.

The rearrangement links TRBV4-3 to TRBJ2-7, with TRBD1 identical over 8 bases. With V trimmed by 1 base and J by 3 bases, 2 bases remained unmatched. The CDR3 runs to 14 residues. Germline CDR1 reads LGHNA; CDR2 reads YSLEER. This chain's CDR3 is CASSQGTGFYEQYF. The CDR3 DNA follows: TGCGCCAGCAGCCAAGGGACAGGGTTCTACGAGCAGTACTTC.

The chain's CDR3 is CASSQDTRNQPQHF. The CDR3 nucleotides read TGTGCCAGCAGCCAAGACACCCGAAATCAGCCCCAGCATTTT. The V and J genes are TRBV14 and TRBJ1-5; no reliable D call. The CDR3 length is 14 residues. V was shortened by 0 bases and J by 4 bases, with 7 bases between the two germline ends. CDR1 and CDR2 from the germline V gene are SGHDN and FVKESK.

V usage is TRBV7-9 and J usage is TRBJ1-2; D not certain. The V and J ends lost 5 bases and 4 bases respectively, with 14 bases between them. The V gene's germline CDR1 is SEHNR and CDR2 FQNEAQ (reference sequence). The CDR3 totals 14 residues. Here the CDR3 reads CASSLGSGIYGYTF. In nucleotides, the CDR3 is TGTGCCAGCAGCCTAGGTTCTGGGATCTATGGCTACACCTTC.

The chain carries TRBV4-3 and TRBJ1-6; D uncertain. Per germline, CDR1 LGHNA and CDR2 YSLEER. This CDR3 has 18 amino acids. V lost 0 bases to trimming and J lost 10 bases, with 22 bases between them. CDR3 DNA sequence: TGCGCCAGCAGCCAAGAAAAAGGAGGAGAGACGGCTGGGTCACCCCTCCACTTT. It yields the protein CASSQEKGGETAGSPLHF.

This chain links TRBV29-1 with TRBJ2-1; the match to TRBD2 covers 14 bases. Germline V gene data show CDR1 as SQVTM and CDR2 as ANQGSEA. V gave up 6 bases and J gave up 2 bases; unmatched junction bases: 6. The CDR3 totals 16 residues. The chain's CDR3 is CSVAGLAGAPYNEQFF. The CDR3 region has the DNA TGCAGCGTCGCGGGACTAGCGGGGGCCCCCTACAATGAGCAGTTCTTC.

The chain combines TRBV24-1 with TRBJ1-4, with 7 nucleotides matching TRBD1. Germline CDR1 and CDR2: KGHDR and SFDVKD. CDR3 length equals 14 residues. With V trimmed by 3 bases and J by 6 bases, 3 bases remained unmatched. The CDR3 reads CATSDGGTDEKLFF. Here the CDR3 DNA reads TGTGCCACCAGTGATGGCGGGACAGATGAAAAACTGTTTTTT.

The rearrangement links TRBV29-1 to TRBJ2-7; TRBD2 matches 9 bases. This CDR3 contains 13 residues. The V and J ends lost 6 bases and 0 bases, in that order; junction bases with no gene match: 3. Germline-derived CDR1 and CDR2 are SQVTM and ANQGSEA. DNA for the CDR3: TGCAGCGTGACGGGACTAGCCTCCTACGAGCAGTACTTC. The encoded protein is CSVTGLASYEQYF.

The V and J genes are TRBV19 and TRBJ2-2, with TRBD2 matching 13 bases. Trimming took 5 bases from V and 6 from J; bases not matched to a gene: 3. CDR3 length: 15 amino acids. The germline V gene encodes CDR1 LNHDA and CDR2 SQIVND (reference sequence). CDR3 amino acids: CASSWTSGSAGELFF. Here the CDR3 DNA reads TGTGCCAGTAGTTGGACTAGCGGGAGTGCCGGGGAGCTGTTTTTT.